The clone carrying this TCR beta chain has only a few counts. At one end the junction does not follow the germline gene, possibly because of a read error. The data were taken from a study of blood T cells in healthy people across ages. A second about 7 to 12 cycle PCR used barcoded and J-beta primers. MiXCR, applied by TCRdb to the 5' RACE reads, yields one record per CDR3 protein. The sample lists some 560,000 distinct CDR3 sequences, about 28% occurring once. These data also formed part of another study, on T cells of mothers and their children. That work states: Overlap in related mother-child pairs always slightly exceeded unrelated pairs, never significantly. None of the identified T cell clones proved to be persistent microchimeric clones.

This receptor was obtained from a boy aged 2-15 years in good health. Sample: blood.

Here the CDR3 DNA reads TGTTCCAGCAGCTGGGGACCTGAGAACACTGAAGCTTTCTTT. This codes for CSSSWGPENTEAFF. V is TRBV7-9 and J is TRBJ1-1, with TRBD1 as a possible D gene (5 bases). CDR1 SEHNR and CDR2 FQNEAQ come from the germline V gene (reference sequence). The CDR3 runs 14 residues. Together with reference TRBV7-9 and TRBJ1-1, the CDR3 gives the full variable domain: DTGVSQNPRHKITKRGQNVTFRCDPISEHNRLYWYRQTLGQGPEFLTYFQNEAQLEKSRLLSDRFSAERPKGSFSTLEIQRTEQGDSAMYLCSSSWGPENTEAFFGQGTRLTVV.